These T cell receptor beta chains were read from a single sample in a study of human T cells and chemical hapten exposure. TCRdb itself ran the RACE reads through MiXCR, one entry per CDR3 protein. The sample lists tens of thousands of distinct CDR3 sequences, approximately 10% seen once, with about 2.5% in the top ten. Sequences were derived from whole blood, sampled in connection with sensitization to the hapten diphenylcyclopropenone (DPC). The receptors shown here come from a woman in her twenties or thirties with alopecia areata. Some clones in this sample may be carry-over from other donors' samples. Each CDR3 is given with its conserved first and last residue. D genes are given only for firm matches. The listing skips clone size in some rows; elsewhere it reads once, few, many or a size class.

TRBJ1-4,-,-,TRBV6-5,TGTGCCAGCAGTCCCAACAGGGTTTATGAAAAACTGTTTTTT,CASSPNRVYEKLFF
TRBJ2-7,many,-,TRBV4-1,TGCGCCAGCAGCCAAGAAGGCGACGAGCAGTACTTC,CASSQEGDEQYF
TRBJ1-1,-,-,TRBV20-1,TGCAGTGCTAGTACGGGGCGGCGAATTGCTTTCTTT,CSASTGRRIAFF
TRBJ1-2,many,-,TRBV6-1,TGTGCCAGCACAACACGAGACTATGGCTACACCTTC,CASTTRDYGYTF
TRBJ1-1,few,-,TRBV7-2,TGTGCCAGCAGCTTAGTCGGGGGATCGGGCACTGAAGCTTTCTTT,CASSLVGGSGTEAFF
TRBJ1-5,-,-,TRBV4-3,TGCGCCAGCAGCCAAGGGGCGGGAGTCATGCCCCAGCATTTT,CASSQGAGVMPQHF
TRBJ2-1,-,TRBD2,TRBV5-5,TGTGCCAGCATCCTGGGTGTAACTAGCGGGAACAATGAGCAGTTCTTC,CASILGVTSGNNEQFF
TRBJ2-7,-,TRBD1,TRBV7-3,TGTGCCAGCAGCATGACAGGGCTTGGGGAGCAGTACTTC,CASSMTGLGEQYF
TRBJ2-5,-,TRBD1,TRBV4-1,TGCGCCAGCAGCCCCCCCCGGACAGGGGGCGGGGAGACCCAGTACTTC,CASSPPRTGGGETQYF
TRBJ2-2,few,TRBD2,TRBV2,TGTGCCGGACTGGCGGGAGCCGTGGCCACCGGGGAGCTGTTTTTT,CAGLAGAVATGELFF
TRBJ2-6,-,-,TRBV6-2/TRBV6-3,TGTGCCAGCTTACAGTCTGGGGCCAACGTCCTGACTTTC,CASLQSGANVLTF
TRBJ2-5,-,-,TRBV6-2/TRBV6-3,TGTGCCAGCAGGCAGGAAGGAGCTGCAGGGATGACCCAGTACTTC,CASRQEGAAGMTQYF
TRBJ2-2,many,TRBD1,TRBV7-3,TGTGCCAGCAGGCGGACAGGGGGCACCGGGGAGCTGTTTTTT,CASRRTGGTGELFF
TRBJ2-7,few,TRBD2,TRBV6-1,TGTGCCAGCAGTGATGTAAGACTAGCGGTCTCCTACGAGCAGTACTTC,CASSDVRLAVSYEQYF
TRBJ2-5,-,TRBD1,TRBV18,TGTGCCAGCTCACCACGAACCTGGGACAGGGACATCCAAGAGACCCAGTACTTC,CASSPRTWDRDIQETQYF
TRBJ2-3,few,TRBD2,TRBV5-1,TGCGCCAGCAGCTTGGCTGTTAGCGGGGCCTCAGGGAATACGCAGTATTTT,CASSLAVSGASGNTQYF
TRBJ2-1,-,-,TRBV21-1,TGTGCCAGCAGCAAAGGACTAGCGTCCCGCAATGAGCAGTTCTTC,CASSKGLASRNEQFF
TRBJ1-1,-,TRBD1,TRBV29-1,TGCAGCGTTAGGACAGGGAGGGACACTGAAGCTTTCTTT,CSVRTGRDTEAFF
TRBJ2-3,many,-,TRBV29-1,TGCAGCGTTGAAGATCCCAGAGCTGCGGGCGAACGCACAGATACGCAGTATTTT,CSVEDPRAAGERTDTQYF
TRBJ1-5,-,TRBD1,TRBV27,TGTGCCAGCTCGGACAGGCCCCATCAGCCCCAGCATTTT,CASSDRPHQPQHF
TRBJ1-1,few,-,TRBV29-1,TGCAGCGTCAAGAGGTTTTCTATGAACACTGAAGCTTTCTTT,CSVKRFSMNTEAFF
TRBJ1-1,few,-,TRBV24-1,TGTGCCACCAGTGATGGCCGGGACACTGAAGCTTTCTTT,CATSDGRDTEAFF
TRBJ1-2,many,-,TRBV29-1,TGCAGCGTTGAAGATAGTATCTATGGCTACACCTTC,CSVEDSIYGYTF
TRBJ2-5,-,TRBD2,TRBV19,TGTGCCAGTAGTATTGAGGGGACTAGCTACGCCAACCAAGAGACCCAGTACTTC,CASSIEGTSYANQETQYF
TRBJ2-1,-,TRBD2,TRBV7-6,TGTGCCAGCAGGCCACTAGCGGGGGGGGACAATGAGCAGTTCTTC,CASRPLAGGDNEQFF
TRBJ1-2,-,-,TRBV29-1,TGCAGCGTTGAGTGGGCTGGCTACACCTTC,CSVEWAGYTF
TRBJ1-1,many,-,TRBV4-3,TGCGCCAGCAGCCAAGATTTACCGAATTTTGCTGAAGCTTTCTTT,CASSQDLPNFAEAFF
TRBJ2-7,few,TRBD1,TRBV20-1,TGCAGTGCTAGAGGAGGGACAGACTCCTACGAGCAGTACTTC,CSARGGTDSYEQYF
TRBJ2-5,-,-,TRBV7-6,TGTGCCAGCAGCTTAGCGCAGGGCCCCCGGGAGACCCAGTACTTC,CASSLAQGPRETQYF
TRBJ2-1,-,-,TRBV20-1,TGCAGTGCTAGAGTAAACCGGGGGAGCTCCTACAATGAGCAGTTCTTC,CSARVNRGSSYNEQFF
TRBJ1-5,many,-,TRBV6-2/TRBV6-3,TGTGCCAGCAGTTACCCCGACAGGTTTAGGAATCAGCCCCAGCATTTT,CASSYPDRFRNQPQHF
TRBJ2-7,many,-,TRBV5-4,TGTGCCAGCAGCACACCGCTCGGCAGGGAGCAGTACTTC,CASSTPLGREQYF
TRBJ1-3,-,-,TRBV7-2,TGTGCCAGCAGCTTATTTGACAGCAAACGCTCTGGAAACACCATATATTTT,CASSLFDSKRSGNTIYF
TRBJ1-6,few,-,TRBV4-1,TGCGCCAGCAGCCAAGATCCTCCAAGAATAAATTCACCCCTCCACTTT,CASSQDPPRINSPLHF
TRBJ1-1,-,-,TRBV5-4,TGTGCCAGCAGCTTGGAGACAAACGGGCGGGACCGTGAAGCTTTCTTT,CASSLETNGRDREAFF
TRBJ2-2,few,-,TRBV12-3/TRBV12-4,TGTGCCAGCATCGGGACTTGGTTGTCCGGGGAGCTGTTTTTT,CASIGTWLSGELFF
TRBJ2-7,many,TRBD1,TRBV20-1,TGCAGTGCTAGGGGGGACAGGATTTACGAGCAGTACTTC,CSARGDRIYEQYF
TRBJ2-7,few,-,TRBV18,TGTGCCAGCTCCCCCCCGGCGGACTCCTACGAGCAGTACTTC,CASSPPADSYEQYF
TRBJ1-5,-,TRBD1,TRBV7-2,TGTGCCAGCAGCTCGCGGGACAGTAATCAGCCCCAGCATTTT,CASSSRDSNQPQHF
TRBJ1-5,few,-,TRBV6-2/TRBV6-3,TGTGCCAGGTATGATGCGGGGGGCCGACAGCCCCAGCATTTT,CARYDAGGRQPQHF
TRBJ1-5,few,-,TRBV20-1,TGCAGTGCTATTAATAGCAATCAGCCCCAGCATTTT,CSAINSNQPQHF
TRBJ2-7,-,-,TRBV5-4,TGTGCCAGCAGCCCGGGACTCCACTCCTACGAGCAGTACTTC,CASSPGLHSYEQYF
TRBJ1-1,-,-,TRBV20-1,TGCAGTGCTAGAGATATTCGGGGCCGAACTGAAGCTTTCTTT,CSARDIRGRTEAFF
TRBJ2-3,medium-sized,TRBD2,TRBV11-2,TGTGCCAGCAGCTTGACTAGCGGTCCCACAGATACGCAGTATTTT,CASSLTSGPTDTQYF
TRBJ2-4,few,-,TRBV7-9,TGTGCCAGCAGCCATCGGACAGACCTAGCCAAAAACATTCAGTACTTC,CASSHRTDLAKNIQYF
TRBJ2-7,many,-,TRBV3-1,TGTGCCAGCAGCCTTGGGGCCTACGAGCAGTACTTC,CASSLGAYEQYF
TRBJ2-3,-,-,TRBV12-3/TRBV12-4,TGTGCCAGCAGCAAAACCCTGGTAGATACGCAGTATTTT,CASSKTLVDTQYF
TRBJ2-3,-,TRBD2,TRBV30,TGTGCCTGGAACTCCGGGGGGGCCTCAAGCACAGATACGCAGTATTTT,CAWNSGGASSTDTQYF
TRBJ2-4,-,-,TRBV9,TGTGCCAGCAGCCTATTTTCCCCGGACGTCTCGAGCATTCAGTACTTC,CASSLFSPDVSSIQYF
TRBJ2-5,-,-,TRBV29-1,TGCAGCGTGCGACAGGTAGGAGAGACCCAGTACTTC,CSVRQVGETQYF
TRBJ1-1,many,-,TRBV9,TGTGCCAGCAGCGTATTAGGTACAGGAGTCATGAACACTGAAGCTTTCTTT,CASSVLGTGVMNTEAFF
TRBJ1-6,-,-,TRBV6-5,TGTGCCAGCAGTGAAGGGGCCCGCGGGAATTCACCCCTCCACTTT,CASSEGARGNSPLHF
TRBJ2-7,few,TRBD2,TRBV18,TGTGCCAGCTCACCCATGACTAGCGGGGGGAAGTACGAGCAGTACTTC,CASSPMTSGGKYEQYF